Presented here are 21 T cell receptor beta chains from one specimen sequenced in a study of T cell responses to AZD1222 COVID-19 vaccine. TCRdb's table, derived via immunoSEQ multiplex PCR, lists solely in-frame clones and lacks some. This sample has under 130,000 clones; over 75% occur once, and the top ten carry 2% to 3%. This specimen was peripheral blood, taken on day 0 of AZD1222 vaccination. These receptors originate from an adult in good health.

CDR3 nucleotides: TGTGCCAGCAGCAAAACAGGGGGCTCTTCCTACGAGCAGTACTTC. Translated: CASSKTGGSSYEQYF. The chain couples TRBV9 to TRBJ2-7, with 9 bases fitting TRBD1. Germline trimming cut 4 bases from V and 1 base from J; bases unmatched to any gene: 6. The CDR3 spans 15 residues. CDR1 is SGDLS and CDR2 is YYNGEE in the germline V gene.

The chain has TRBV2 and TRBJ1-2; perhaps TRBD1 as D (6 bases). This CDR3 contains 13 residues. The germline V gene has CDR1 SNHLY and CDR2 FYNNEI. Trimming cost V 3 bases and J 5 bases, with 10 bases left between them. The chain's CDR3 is CASSEGTPYGYTF. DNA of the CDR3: TGTGCCAGCAGTGAGGGGACACCGTATGGCTACACCTTC.

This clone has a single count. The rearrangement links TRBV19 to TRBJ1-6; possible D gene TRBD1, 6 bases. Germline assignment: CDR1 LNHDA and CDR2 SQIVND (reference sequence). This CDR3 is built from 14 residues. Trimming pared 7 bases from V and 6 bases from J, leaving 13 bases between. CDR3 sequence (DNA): TGTGCCAGTACCGGTGGGGGGCCTAATTCACCCCTCCACTTT. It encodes CASTGGGPNSPLHF.

CDR3 DNA sequence: TGCGCCAGCAGTGAGTCTTTGGCGACAGGCCGAAAAGGCACTGAAGCTTTCTTT. Translating gives CASSESLATGRKGTEAFF. The rearrangement links TRBV10-1 to TRBJ1-1; tentatively, D is TRBD1 (6 bases). The length of the CDR3 is 18 residues. Looked up from germline, CDR1 is WNHNN and CDR2 is SYGVQD (reference sequence). Trimming pared 0 bases from V and 4 bases from J, leaving 21 bases between.

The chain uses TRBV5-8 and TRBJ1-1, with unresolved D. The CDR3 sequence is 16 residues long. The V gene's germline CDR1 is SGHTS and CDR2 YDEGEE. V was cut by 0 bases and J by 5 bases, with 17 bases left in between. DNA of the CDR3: TGTGCCAGCAGCTTGGATTTTATTTCGGGAGAAACTGAAGCTTTCTTT. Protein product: CASSLDFISGETEAFF.

The CDR3 loop is CASSQALAGSYNEQFF. The CDR3 DNA follows: TGCGCCAGCAGCCAAGCTCTAGCGGGATCTTACAATGAGCAGTTCTTC. The V call is TRBV4-1, the J call TRBJ2-1, with TRBD2 matching over 9 bases. V shed 1 base and J 4 bases; nucleotides not matched to a gene: 5. The CDR3 consists of 16 residues. CDR1 and CDR2 (germline): MGHRA, YSYEKL.

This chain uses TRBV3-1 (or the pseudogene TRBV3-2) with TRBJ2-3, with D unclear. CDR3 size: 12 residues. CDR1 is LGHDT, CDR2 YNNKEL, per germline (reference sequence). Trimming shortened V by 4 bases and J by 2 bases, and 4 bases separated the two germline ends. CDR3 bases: TGTGCCAGCAGCCCGACCACAGATACGCAGTATTTT. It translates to CASSPTTDTQYF.

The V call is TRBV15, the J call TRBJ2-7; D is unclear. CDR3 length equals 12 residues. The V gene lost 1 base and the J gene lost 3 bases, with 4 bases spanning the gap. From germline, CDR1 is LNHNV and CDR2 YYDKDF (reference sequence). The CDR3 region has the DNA TGTGCCACCAGCAGAGCCCACTACGAGCAGTACTTC. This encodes CATSRAHYEQYF.

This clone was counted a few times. CDR3 DNA sequence: TGTGCCAGCAGTGCCCCGGACCTAGGGGGTGACACCGGGGAGCTGTTTTTT. Amino acids: CASSAPDLGGDTGELFF. This sequence joins TRBV6-1 and TRBJ2-2; D perhaps matches TRBD1 (6 bases). This CDR3 comprises 17 residues. Germline loops: CDR1 MNHNS, CDR2 SASEGT. Trimming took off 4 bases at V and 3 bases at J, with 18 bases between the two ends.

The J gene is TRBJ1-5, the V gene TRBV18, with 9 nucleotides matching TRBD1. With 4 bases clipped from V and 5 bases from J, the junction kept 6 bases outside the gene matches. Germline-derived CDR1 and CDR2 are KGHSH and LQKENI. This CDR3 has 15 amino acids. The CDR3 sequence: CASSLSTGGDQPQHF. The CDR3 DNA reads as TGTGCCAGCTCACTATCCACAGGGGGCGATCAGCCCCAGCATTTT.

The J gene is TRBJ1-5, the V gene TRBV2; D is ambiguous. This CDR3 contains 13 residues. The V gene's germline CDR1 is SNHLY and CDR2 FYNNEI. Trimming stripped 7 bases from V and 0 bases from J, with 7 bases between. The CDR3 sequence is CASTLYSNQPQHF. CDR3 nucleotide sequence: TGTGCCAGCACCTTGTATAGCAATCAGCCCCAGCATTTT.

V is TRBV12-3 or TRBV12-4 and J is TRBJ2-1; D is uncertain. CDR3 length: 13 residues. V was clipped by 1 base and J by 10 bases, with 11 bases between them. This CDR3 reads CASSLVRASEQFF. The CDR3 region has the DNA TGTGCCAGCAGTTTAGTTCGGGCCTCGGAGCAGTTCTTC.

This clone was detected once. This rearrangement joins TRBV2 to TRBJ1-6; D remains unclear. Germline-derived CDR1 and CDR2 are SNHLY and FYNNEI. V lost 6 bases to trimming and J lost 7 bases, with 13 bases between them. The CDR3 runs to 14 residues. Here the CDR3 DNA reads TGTGCCAGCAGGGAGAGCCCGAGGAATTCACCCCTCCACTTT. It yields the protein CASRESPRNSPLHF. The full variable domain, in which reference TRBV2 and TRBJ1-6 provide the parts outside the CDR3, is EPEVTQTPSHQVTQMGQEVILRCVPISNHLYFYWYRQILGQKVEFLVSFYNNEISEKSEIFDDQFSVERPDGSNFTLKIRSTKLEDSAMYFCASRESPRNSPLHFGNGTRLTVT.

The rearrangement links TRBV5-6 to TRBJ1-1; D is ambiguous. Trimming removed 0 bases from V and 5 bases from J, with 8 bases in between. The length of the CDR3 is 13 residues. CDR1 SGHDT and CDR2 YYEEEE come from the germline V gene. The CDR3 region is CASSLGVATEAFF. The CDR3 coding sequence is TGTGCCAGCAGCTTGGGGGTGGCGACTGAAGCTTTCTTT. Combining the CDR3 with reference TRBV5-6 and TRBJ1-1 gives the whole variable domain DAGVTQSPTHLIKTRGQQVTLRCSPKSGHDTVSWYQQALGQGPQFIFQYYEEEERQRGNFPDRFSGHQFPNYSSELNVNALLLGDSALYLCASSLGVATEAFFGQGTRLTVV.

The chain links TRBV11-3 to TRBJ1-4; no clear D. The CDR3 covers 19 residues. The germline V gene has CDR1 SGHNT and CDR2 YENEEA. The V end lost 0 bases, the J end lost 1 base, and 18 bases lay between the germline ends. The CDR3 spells CASSLDVRQRGVTNEKLFF. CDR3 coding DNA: TGTGCCAGCAGCTTAGATGTTCGACAACGGGGTGTAACTAATGAAAAACTGTTTTTT.

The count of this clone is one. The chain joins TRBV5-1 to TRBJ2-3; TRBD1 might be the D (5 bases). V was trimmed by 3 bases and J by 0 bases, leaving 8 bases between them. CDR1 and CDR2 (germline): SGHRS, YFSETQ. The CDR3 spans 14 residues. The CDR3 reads CASSSGHSTDTQYF. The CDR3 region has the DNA TGCGCCAGCAGCTCAGGACACAGCACAGATACGCAGTATTTT. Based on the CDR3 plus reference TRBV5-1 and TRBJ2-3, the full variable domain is KAGVTQTPRYLIKTRGQQVTLSCSPISGHRSVSWYQQTPGQGLQFLFEYFSETQRNKGNFPGRFSGRQFSNSRSEMNVSTLELGDSALYLCASSSGHSTDTQYFGPGTRLTVL.

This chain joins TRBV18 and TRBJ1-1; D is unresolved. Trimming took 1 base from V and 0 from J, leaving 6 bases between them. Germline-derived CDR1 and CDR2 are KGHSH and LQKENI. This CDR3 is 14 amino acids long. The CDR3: CASSPQAVNTEAFF. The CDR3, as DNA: TGTGCCAGCTCACCACAAGCGGTGAACACTGAAGCTTTCTTT.

This CDR3 is CASRTDRMVQAFF. Written as DNA, the CDR3 is TGTGCCAGCAGGACGGACAGGATGGTTCAGGCTTTCTTT. The rearrangement joins TRBV2 to TRBJ1-1, with 7 bases fitting TRBD1. The V and J ends lost 6 bases and 11 bases, in that order; junction bases with no gene match: 12. This CDR3 contains 13 residues. The germline gives CDR1 SNHLY, CDR2 FYNNEI.

CDR3 sequence: CASSLEAGYNSPLHF. As DNA, the CDR3 is TGTGCCAGCAGCTTAGAGGCAGGGTATAATTCACCCCTCCACTTT. The gene calls are TRBV11-2 and TRBJ1-6, with D maybe TRBD1 (5 bases). V dropped 0 bases and J dropped 4 bases, with 7 bases sitting between them. CDR1 SGHAT and CDR2 FQNNGV come from the germline V gene. The CDR3 runs to 15 residues.

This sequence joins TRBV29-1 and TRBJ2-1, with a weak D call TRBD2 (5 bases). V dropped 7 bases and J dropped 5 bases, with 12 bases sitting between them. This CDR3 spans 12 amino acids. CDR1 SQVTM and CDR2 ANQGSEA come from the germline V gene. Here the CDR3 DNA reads TGCAGCGCTTTGAGGGCGGACAATGAGCAGTTCTTC. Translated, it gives CSALRADNEQFF.

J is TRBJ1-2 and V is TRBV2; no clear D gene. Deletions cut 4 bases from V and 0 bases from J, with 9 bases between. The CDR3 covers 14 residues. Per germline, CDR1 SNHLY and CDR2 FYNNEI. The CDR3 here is CASSAEGANYGYTF. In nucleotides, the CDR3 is TGTGCCAGCAGTGCGGAGGGTGCTAACTATGGCTACACCTTC.